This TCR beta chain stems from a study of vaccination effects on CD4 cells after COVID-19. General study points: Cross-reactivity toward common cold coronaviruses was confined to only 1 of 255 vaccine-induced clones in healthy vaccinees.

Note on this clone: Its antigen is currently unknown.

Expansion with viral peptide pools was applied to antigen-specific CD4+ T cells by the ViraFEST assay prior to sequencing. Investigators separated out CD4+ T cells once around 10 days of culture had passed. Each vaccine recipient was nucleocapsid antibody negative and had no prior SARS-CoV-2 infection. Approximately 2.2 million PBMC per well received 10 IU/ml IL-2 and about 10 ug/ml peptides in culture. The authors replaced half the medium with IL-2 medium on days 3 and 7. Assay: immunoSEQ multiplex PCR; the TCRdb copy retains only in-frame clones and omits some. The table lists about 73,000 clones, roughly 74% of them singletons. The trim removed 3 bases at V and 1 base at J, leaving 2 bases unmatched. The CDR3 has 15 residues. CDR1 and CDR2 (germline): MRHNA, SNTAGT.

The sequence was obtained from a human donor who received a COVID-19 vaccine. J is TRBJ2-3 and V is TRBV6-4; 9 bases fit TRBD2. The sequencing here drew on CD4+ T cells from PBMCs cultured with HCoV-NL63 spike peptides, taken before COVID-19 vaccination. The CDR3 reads CASSEIAGGTDTQYF. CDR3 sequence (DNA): TGTGCCAGCAGTGAAATAGCGGGGGGCACAGATACGCAGTATTTT.